These 14 T cell receptor beta chains were sequenced from one sample in a study of T cells in Graves' hyperthyroidism and ophthalmopathy. RNA transcripts provided the source from which TCR beta CDR3 regions were amplified. First-round RT-PCR targeting the TCR CDR3 was performed with the HTBI primer set. In TCRdb, the multiplex PCR reads were re-called with MiXCR into one record per CDR3 protein. The sample contains roughly 710,000 distinct CDR3 sequences, approximately 36% of which appear only once. Sequencing used blood. The receptors stem from a woman aged 40 to 50 with Graves' hyperthyroidism.

This clonotype was detected many times. V is TRBV7-2 and J is TRBJ1-6; D remains ambiguous. With 2 bases removed from V and 0 bases from J, the gap between germline ends came to 8 bases. Germline values: CDR1 SGHTA, CDR2 FQGNSA. The CDR3 runs to 16 residues. As DNA, the CDR3 is TGTGCCAGCAGCTTATGGTATAGCTCCTATAATTCACCCCTCCACTTT. Translated, it gives CASSLWYSSYNSPLHF.

The chain employs TRBV20-1 and TRBJ2-3; 7 nucleotides agree with TRBD2. Unmatched junction bases numbered 13, after V lost 2 bases and J lost 2 bases. The CDR3 covers 17 residues. The germline V gene encodes CDR1 DFQATT and CDR2 SNEGSKA (reference sequence). CDR3 nucleotides: TGCAGTGCTAGATCCCGAGGCGGGAGCGACTACACAGATACGCAGTATTTT. Its protein product is CSARSRGGSDYTDTQYF.

This clonotype was seen more than once but under ten times. V usage is TRBV10-3 and J usage is TRBJ1-4, with 8 bases matching TRBD1. J lost 7 bases, V lost 2 bases, and 12 bases had no gene match. The CDR3 totals 17 residues. Germline lookup yields CDR1 ENHRY and CDR2 SYGVKD. CDR3 DNA sequence: TGTGCCATCAGTGAGGGGCAGGGGGCTTCCCCGAGTGAAAAACTGTTTTTT. It is translated as CAISEGQGASPSEKLFF.

This clonotype was picked up a small number of times. This chain connects TRBV7-3 to TRBJ2-2, with TRBD2 matching 11 bases. The CDR3 length is 15 residues. In germline, CDR1 is SGHTA, CDR2 FQGTGA. With V trimmed by 6 bases and J by 4 bases, 4 bases remained unmatched. The CDR3 protein is CASRRTSGFTGELFF. The CDR3 nucleotides are TGTGCCAGCAGGAGGACTAGCGGGTTCACCGGGGAGCTGTTTTTT.

The chain recombines TRBV27 with TRBJ1-5, with 10 bases fitting TRBD1. This CDR3 has 15 residues. The trim removed 6 bases at V and 3 bases at J, leaving 5 bases unmatched. CDR1 and CDR2 from the germline V gene are MNHEY and SMNVEV (reference sequence). CDR3 nucleotide sequence: TGTGCCAGCAGACGCGGACAGGGGGACAATCAGCCCCAGCATTTT. It yields the protein CASRRGQGDNQPQHF.

This sequence joins TRBV11-1 and TRBJ1-2; tentative D call: TRBD1 (6 bases). Germline-derived CDR1 and CDR2 are SGHAT and FQDESV (reference sequence). This CDR3 region has 16 residues. V gave up 5 bases and J gave up 6 bases, with 22 bases separating them. The CDR3, as DNA: TGTGCCAGCAGCCTAAATGGTCAGGGGACGGTGGATGGCTACACCTTC. Its protein product is CASSLNGQGTVDGYTF.

This clonotype has a handful of counts. The chain uses TRBV11-2 and TRBJ1-2, with D possibly TRBD1 on 5 matching bases. This CDR3 comprises 15 residues. The V gene's germline CDR1 is SGHAT and CDR2 FQNNGV. Trimming took 1 base from V and 4 from J, leaving 13 bases between them. CDR3 protein: CASSLAGGTVYGYTF. The CDR3 DNA reads TGTGCCAGCAGCTTAGCGGGGGGGACGGTCTATGGCTACACCTTC.

This clonotype appeared many times. V is TRBV29-1 and J is TRBJ1-4; D unclear. The CDR3 is made up of 13 amino acids. V was shortened by 5 bases and J by 7 bases, with 14 bases between the two germline ends. The germline gives CDR1 SQVTM, CDR2 ANQGSEA. CDR3 in amino acids: CSVHRQEGEKLFF. DNA for the CDR3: TGCAGCGTTCATCGGCAGGAGGGTGAAAAACTGTTTTTT.

This clonotype was counted many times. The genes are TRBV7-2 and TRBJ1-5; no firm D call. The CDR3 length is 12 residues. Germline CDR1 reads SGHTA; CDR2 reads FQGNSA. V was clipped by 5 bases and J by 5 bases, with 7 bases between them. The CDR3 DNA sequence: TGTGCCAGCAGCGAGGGTTATCAGCCCCAGCATTTT. Protein: CASSEGYQPQHF.

This clonotype came up many times. The V call is TRBV7-9, the J call TRBJ2-5; a possible D gene is TRBD1 (6 bases). Trimming took 5 bases from V and 5 from J, leaving 15 bases between them. CDR1 SEHNR and CDR2 FQNEAQ come from the germline V gene (reference sequence). The length of the CDR3 is 14 residues. This CDR3 is CASSREGEWETQYF. The CDR3, as DNA: TGTGCCAGCAGCCGAGAGGGGGAGTGGGAGACCCAGTACTTC.

This clonotype was counted many times. The chain employs TRBV6-5 and TRBJ1-1; no clear D gene. V lost 0 bases, J lost 11 bases, and 13 bases lay in between. Germline CDR1 reads MNHEY; CDR2 reads SVGAGI. The CDR3 consists of 13 residues. The CDR3 DNA reads TGTGCCAGCAGTTACTCAGGGTGGAAATCGGCTTTCTTT. Its protein is CASSYSGWKSAFF.

Concerning this clonotype: One end of the junction does not line up with germline, which may come from a read error. The rearrangement links TRBV19 to TRBJ2-7, with 10 bases that match TRBD1. The CDR3 sequence is 16 residues long. The germline CDR1 and CDR2 sequences are LNHDA and SQIVND (reference sequence). This chain's CDR3 is CAGSIADRGSSYEQYF. The CDR3 DNA follows: TGTGCCGGTAGTATAGCGGACAGGGGGTCCTCCTACGAGCAGTACTTC.

As regards this clonotype: A much more abundant neighbour one base away suggests this may be a read error. This chain links TRBV5-4 with TRBJ1-5; 10 nucleotides agree with TRBD1. The CDR3 covers 16 residues. Germline V gene sequence: CDR1 SGHNT, CDR2 YYREEE (reference sequence). J lost 4 bases, V lost 3 bases, and 7 bases had no gene match. CDR3 nucleotides: TGTGCCAGCAGCTCGTATGGACAGGGGGGTAATCAGCCCCAGCATTTT. It translates to CASSSYGQGGNQPQHF.

This sequence joins TRBV2 and TRBJ1-2; TRBD1 agrees at 8 bases. V lost 10 bases, J lost 7 bases, and 11 bases stayed unmatched. This CDR3 has 13 amino acids. Germline CDR1 reads SNHLY; CDR2 reads FYNNEI. The CDR3 spells CATGQGDRSGYTF. In nucleotides, the CDR3 is TGTGCCACCGGACAGGGAGATCGGAGTGGCTACACCTTC.